These 27 T cell receptor beta chains originate from one sample sequenced in a study of cytomegalovirus exposure and HLA in healthy donors. Vbeta (60) and Jbeta (13) primers were used in the PCR. The protocol was immunoSEQ multiplex PCR, while the TCRdb copy is restricted to in-frame clones and leaves out a portion. Seen here are tens of thousands of clones, approximately 82% observed once, and the top ten hold 2.9%. Source material: PBMCs. The receptors come from a man between 50 and 59 years old in good health and CMV-seronegative.

The J gene is TRBJ1-5, the V gene TRBV6-1; maybe TRBD1 (5 bases). CDR3 length: 14 residues. V lost 11 bases, J lost 1 base, and 15 bases lay in between. The germline CDR1 and CDR2 sequences are MNHNS and SASEGT. CDR3 loop: CACNWGESNQPQHF. CDR3 bases: TGTGCCTGCAATTGGGGCGAGAGCAATCAGCCCCAGCATTTT.

The chain has TRBV7-9 and TRBJ1-1, with TRBD1 matching over 7 bases. The CDR3 contains 15 residues. Germline trimming cut 5 bases from V and 3 bases from J; bases unmatched to any gene: 9. Germline values: CDR1 SEHNR, CDR2 FQNEAQ (reference sequence). In DNA, the CDR3 is TGTGCCAGCAGCCCGGACAGGCCGGTTTACACTGAAGCTTTCTTT. It specifies CASSPDRPVYTEAFF.

The rearrangement links TRBV7-2 to TRBJ1-6; 9 bases line up with TRBD1. The CDR3 is 14 amino acids. Germline loops: CDR1 SGHTA, CDR2 FQGNSA. The V gene end was trimmed by 5 bases and the J gene end by 10 bases; junction bases not matched to a gene: 6. DNA for the CDR3: TGTGCCAGCAGCGCGGACAGGGGTGGATCACCCCTCCACTTT. It specifies CASSADRGGSPLHF.

J is TRBJ1-2 and V is TRBV6-5, with 8 bases matching TRBD1. With V trimmed by 6 bases and J by 8 bases, 5 bases remained unmatched. This CDR3 has 12 amino acids. Germline lookup yields CDR1 MNHEY and CDR2 SVGAGI. CDR3 amino acids: CASSPGGAGYTF. The CDR3 bases are TGTGCCAGCAGCCCAGGGGGCGCGGGCTACACCTTC.

The chain carries TRBV5-1 and TRBJ1-6; D is unresolved. This CDR3 spans 14 amino acids. Germline assignment: CDR1 SGHRS and CDR2 YFSETQ. Deletions cut 0 bases from V and 8 bases from J, with 9 bases between. CDR3 amino acids: CASSLGGIDSPLHF. The CDR3 bases are TGCGCCAGCAGCTTGGGAGGGATAGATTCACCCCTCCACTTT.

The rearrangement links TRBV7-2 to TRBJ2-7; 7 bases line up with TRBD2. In germline, CDR1 is SGHTA, CDR2 FQGNSA. The CDR3 spans 15 residues. V gave up 3 bases and J gave up 2 bases; unmatched junction bases: 7. The DNA of the CDR3 is TGTGCCAGCAGCTTGTACGGCGGGGGAGCCTACGAGCAGTACTTC. It codes for CASSLYGGGAYEQYF.

The gene calls are TRBV5-4 and TRBJ1-1; D ambiguous. Trimming cost V 0 bases and J 8 bases, with 8 bases left between them. The CDR3 contains 12 residues. The germline gives CDR1 SGHNT, CDR2 YYREEE (reference sequence). The CDR3 bases are TGTGCCAGCAGCTTGGTTGGCCAAGAAGCTTTCTTT. Residues: CASSLVGQEAFF.

Turning to this clone: In the same sample, other DNA sequences code for this CDR3. The chain is built from TRBV4-1 and TRBJ2-1; 7 bases match TRBD2. This CDR3 spans 16 amino acids. Trimming removed 6 bases from V and 4 bases from J; junction bases left unmatched: 12. Germline CDR1 and CDR2: MGHRA and YSYEKL. The CDR3 nucleotides read TGCGCCAGCAGGGCAGTGCTCAGGGAGGGGTACAATGAGCAGTTCTTC. It encodes CASRAVLREGYNEQFF.

V and J are TRBV7-6 and TRBJ2-7; 8 bases are a match to TRBD2. The germline gives CDR1 SGHVS, CDR2 FNYEAQ. The CDR3 runs 14 residues. Germline trimming cut 7 bases from V and 4 bases from J; bases unmatched to any gene: 9. CDR3 coding DNA: TGTGCCAGCACCGTGGGCAGCGGGGGTTACGAGCAGTACTTC. This codes for CASTVGSGGYEQYF. Full variable domain (missing parts from reference TRBV7-6 and TRBJ2-7): GAGVSQSPRYKVTKRGQDVALRCDPISGHVSLYWYRQALGQGPEFLTYFNYEAQQDKSGLPNDRFSAERPEGSISTLTIQRTEQRDSAMYRCASTVGSGGYEQYFGPGTRLTVT.

The gene calls are TRBV7-2 and TRBJ2-1; D perhaps matches TRBD2 (7 bases). Germline values: CDR1 SGHTA, CDR2 FQGNSA. CDR3 size: 15 residues. Trimming cost V 0 bases and J 7 bases, with 13 bases left between them. The CDR3 DNA follows: TGTGCCAGCAGCTTAGCGGGGGGGCCGGGAAATGAGCAGTTCTTC. It translates to CASSLAGGPGNEQFF.

The chain joins TRBV2 to TRBJ1-2; tentative D call: TRBD1 (6 bases). Germline assignment: CDR1 SNHLY and CDR2 FYNNEI. The CDR3 extends over 14 amino acids. With 6 bases removed from V and 0 bases from J, the gap between germline ends came to 11 bases. The CDR3 nucleotides are TGTGCCAGCAGCCAGGACAGTTCTAACTATGGCTACACCTTC. Its protein product is CASSQDSSNYGYTF.

This rearrangement joins TRBV19 to TRBJ2-3; 13 positions match TRBD2. The CDR3 has 16 amino acids. The V gene end was trimmed by 6 bases and the J gene end by 2 bases; junction bases not matched to a gene: 5. Germline assignment: CDR1 LNHDA and CDR2 SQIVND (reference sequence). The CDR3 nucleotides read TGTGCCAGTAGCCCGGGACTAGCGGGGACCACAGATACGCAGTATTTT. The encoded protein is CASSPGLAGTTDTQYF.

This clone was counted only a few times. This sequence joins TRBV27 and TRBJ2-5; TRBD1 agrees at 7 bases. The germline CDR1 and CDR2 sequences are MNHEY and SMNVEV (reference sequence). J gave up 5 bases and V 5 bases, and 14 bases lay outside the gene matches. CDR3 length equals 16 residues. The CDR3 DNA reads TGTGCCAGCAGTCGCTTCTCGACAGGGTCTGGGGAGACCCAGTACTTC. Protein product: CASSRFSTGSGETQYF.

The gene calls are TRBV5-4 and TRBJ1-2; 9 bases agree with TRBD1. Germline V lookup: CDR1 SGHNT, CDR2 YYREEE (reference sequence). V trimming: 3 bases; J trimming: 5 bases; junction bases outside the gene matches: 5. The CDR3 totals 14 residues. Written as DNA, the CDR3 is TGTGCCAGCAGCTCACAGGGGGCGCATTATGGCTACACCTTC. This encodes CASSSQGAHYGYTF.

This chain uses TRBV9 with TRBJ2-7; D is unclear. The V gene lost 0 bases and the J gene lost 0 bases, with 7 bases spanning the gap. The length of the CDR3 is 14 residues. Per the germline V gene, CDR1 is SGDLS and CDR2 is YYNGEE. This CDR3 is CASSVDFSSYEQYF. As DNA, the CDR3 is TGTGCCAGCAGCGTAGACTTCTCCTCCTACGAGCAGTACTTC.

This chain connects TRBV19 to TRBJ1-4; no clear D gene. Trimming shortened V by 5 bases and J by 8 bases, and 12 bases separated the two germline ends. The CDR3 extends over 13 amino acids. Germline V CDR1 and CDR2: LNHDA, SQIVND (reference sequence). The CDR3 sequence: CASSSWTDEKLFF. The CDR3 DNA sequence: TGTGCCAGTAGTTCCTGGACTGACGAAAAACTGTTTTTT. The whole variable domain, remainder taken from reference TRBV19 and TRBJ1-4, is DGGITQSPKYLFRKEGQNVTLSCEQNLNHDAMYWYRQDPGQGLRLIYYSQIVNDFQKGDIAEGYSVSREKKESFPLTVTSAQKNPTAFYLCASSSWTDEKLFFGSGTQLSVL.

This clone was seen more than once but under ten times. The V and J genes are TRBV28 and TRBJ1-1; tentatively, D is TRBD1 (6 bases). The V and J ends lost 1 base and 11 bases respectively, with 14 bases between them. The CDR3 loop spans 13 amino acids. Germline lookup yields CDR1 MDHEN and CDR2 SYDVKM. The CDR3 loop is CASSLSGGGQAFF. In nucleotides, the CDR3 is TGTGCCAGCAGTTTATCGGGAGGGGGGCAGGCTTTCTTT.

This sequence joins TRBV6-5 and TRBJ1-4, with D tentatively TRBD1 (5 bases). The CDR3 has 14 residues. Germline assignment: CDR1 MNHEY and CDR2 SVGAGI. Trimming took 6 bases from V and 8 from J, leaving 16 bases between them. The CDR3 reads CASRQLGTQEKLFF. In DNA form, the CDR3 reads TGTGCCAGCAGGCAACTAGGGACTCAGGAAAAACTGTTTTTT.

A remark on this clone: This sample includes further DNA sequences coding for the same CDR3. The chain couples TRBV14 to TRBJ1-6; 7 nucleotides align to TRBD1. With 3 bases clipped from V and 9 bases from J, the junction kept 8 bases outside the gene matches. Germline CDR1 SGHDN, CDR2 FVKESK. This CDR3 comprises 15 residues. The CDR3 protein is CASSQRVEGASPLHF. In DNA form, the CDR3 reads TGTGCCAGCAGCCAGAGGGTGGAGGGGGCTTCACCCCTCCACTTT.

The sample holds one count of this clone. J is TRBJ2-3 and V is TRBV9; TRBD2 aligns across 10 bases. This CDR3 is 17 amino acids long. CDR1 SGDLS and CDR2 YYNGEE come from the germline V gene. Losses at the gene ends were 0 bases for V and 2 bases for J; bases not matched to a gene: 6. DNA for the CDR3: TGTGCCAGCAGCGTAGGGCTTAGCGGGGGGCTCACAGATACGCAGTATTTT. It yields the protein CASSVGLSGGLTDTQYF.

The chain employs TRBV5-1 and TRBJ2-1; D is undetermined. Per germline, CDR1 SGHRS and CDR2 YFSETQ. Trimming removed 4 bases from V and 3 bases from J, with 14 bases in between. The CDR3 consists of 15 residues. DNA of the CDR3: TGCGCCAGCAGCCCTGTCTCAGGTAGCTACAATGAGCAGTTCTTC. Translating it yields CASSPVSGSYNEQFF.

The chain joins TRBV4-3 to TRBJ2-5, with 9 bases identical to TRBD1. CDR3 length: 16 amino acids. CDR1 LGHNA and CDR2 YSLEER come from the germline V gene. Germline trimming cut 3 bases from V and 4 bases from J; bases unmatched to any gene: 9. The CDR3 region has the DNA TGCGCCAGCAGCCAGGGGGGGACAGGGACTCTAGAGACCCAGTACTTC. Residues: CASSQGGTGTLETQYF.

The chain is built from TRBV5-8 and TRBJ1-2; TRBD1 aligns across 7 bases. CDR3 length equals 15 residues. Germline-derived CDR1 and CDR2 are SGHTS and YDEGEE. The V gene end was trimmed by 4 bases and the J gene end by 5 bases; junction bases not matched to a gene: 11. The CDR3, as DNA: TGTGCCAGCAGCGGATGGACAGGAACGCGGTATGGCTACACCTTC. The encoded protein is CASSGWTGTRYGYTF. The whole variable domain, remainder taken from reference TRBV5-8 and TRBJ1-2, is EAGVTQSPTHLIKTRGQQATLRCSPISGHTSVYWYQQALGLGLQFLLWYDEGEERNRGNFPPRFSGRQFPNYSSELNVNALELEDSALYLCASSGWTGTRYGYTFGSGTRLTVV.

The chain links TRBV27 to TRBJ2-5; 7 bases agree with TRBD1. The end of the DNA aligns better with TRBJ2-7, so the J call may be wrong. From germline, CDR1 is MNHEY and CDR2 SMNVEV (reference sequence). The CDR3 consists of 13 residues. CDR3 sequence: CASSLRDSYEQYF. The CDR3 coding sequence is TGTGCCAGCAGTCTCCGGGACAGTTACGAGCAGTACTTC.

This clone was observed a handful of times. The chain recombines TRBV2 with TRBJ2-7; 7 nucleotides align to TRBD1. Germline CDR1 reads SNHLY; CDR2 reads FYNNEI. V trimming: 5 bases; J trimming: 0 bases; junction bases outside the gene matches: 4. This CDR3 is built from 14 residues. The CDR3 sequence is CASSRYRGSYEQYF. CDR3 in DNA: TGTGCCAGCAGTAGGTACAGGGGCTCCTACGAGCAGTACTTC.

The count of this clone is one. J is TRBJ2-7 and V is TRBV5-6; 7 bases align to TRBD1. The V gene's germline CDR1 is SGHDT and CDR2 YYEEEE. The J segment lost 6 bases and the V segment lost 5 bases, leaving 5 bases of the junction unmatched. The CDR3 length is 12 residues. CDR3 sequence reads: CASRAYRGEQYF. CDR3 nucleotide sequence: TGTGCCAGCAGAGCCTACAGGGGCGAGCAGTACTTC. Together with reference TRBV5-6 and TRBJ2-7, the CDR3 gives the full variable domain: DAGVTQSPTHLIKTRGQQVTLRCSPKSGHDTVSWYQQALGQGPQFIFQYYEEEERQRGNFPDRFSGHQFPNYSSELNVNALLLGDSALYLCASRAYRGEQYFGPGTRLTVT.

The chain links TRBV5-5 to TRBJ1-4, with 7 nucleotides matching TRBD1. The CDR3 extends over 14 amino acids. J was trimmed by 5 bases and V by 4 bases; bases with no gene match: 5. CDR1 is SGHKS, CDR2 YYEKEE, per germline (reference sequence). The CDR3 here is CASSRDSPNEKLFF. The CDR3 coding sequence is TGTGCCAGCAGCAGGGACAGTCCGAATGAAAAACTGTTTTTT.